The 6 T cell receptor beta chains below all came from one sample that was sequenced in a study of PD-1 blockade in classical Hodgkin lymphoma. This sample's time point: cycle 4 day 1 (C4D1), after 6 weeks of nivolumab. Relapse after autologous stem cell transplantation occurred in every patient, and brentuximab vedotin exposure varied. Some clones are missing from TCRdb's copy, which holds only in-frame ones; the method was immunoSEQ multiplex PCR. The data hold roughly 50,000 clones, with roughly 86% observed a single time. The input for sequencing was peripheral blood mononuclear cells (PBMCs), taken before the fourth cycle of nivolumab. These receptors all stem from a human donor with classical Hodgkin lymphoma.

In DNA form, the CDR3 reads TGCGCCAGCAGCTTCGGACTAGCGGGAGGGCCAGATACGCAGTATTTT. It specifies CASSFGLAGGPDTQYF. The chain uses TRBV5-1 and TRBJ2-3; 15 nucleotides align to TRBD2. This CDR3 has 16 residues. Germline V gene data show CDR1 as SGHRS and CDR2 as YFSETQ. Trimming removed 2 bases from V and 4 bases from J; junction bases left unmatched: 2.

J is TRBJ2-4 and V is TRBV18; possible D gene TRBD2, 6 bases. This CDR3 is 17 amino acids long. Germline lookup yields CDR1 KGHSH and CDR2 LQKENI. V gave up 2 bases and J gave up 3 bases, with 17 bases separating them. The CDR3 DNA sequence: TGTGCCAGCTCACCAAGGGGACTCACCGATGTCAAAAACATTCAGTACTTC. It translates to CASSPRGLTDVKNIQYF.

The chain joins TRBV5-1 to TRBJ2-7, with D unclear. Germline CDR1 is SGHRS and CDR2 is YFSETQ. The V and J ends lost 0 bases and 5 bases respectively, with 15 bases between them. The length of the CDR3 is 15 residues. The CDR3 DNA reads as TGCGCCAGCAGCTTGGGTTTACGGTTCAGCGACGAGCAGTACTTC. As protein: CASSLGLRFSDEQYF.

The chain combines TRBV27 with TRBJ2-3; D might be TRBD1 (6 bases). The germline V and J ends were trimmed by 2 bases and 3 bases, with 12 bases remaining between them. The germline CDR1 and CDR2 sequences are MNHEY and SMNVEV (reference sequence). CDR3 size: 15 residues. Written as DNA, the CDR3 is TGTGCCAGCAGTTTAAGGTGGGGGCAAACAGATACGCAGTATTTT. As protein: CASSLRWGQTDTQYF.

In its sample, this clone was seen once. The rearrangement links TRBV29-1 to TRBJ2-3; D may be TRBD1 (6 bases). The CDR3 is made up of 14 amino acids. The V gene lost 4 bases and the J gene lost 8 bases, with 19 bases spanning the gap. Germline CDR1 SQVTM, CDR2 ANQGSEA. Written as DNA, the CDR3 is TGCAGCGTTGGGCCAGGGGAACCCTCGGGTACGCAGTATTTT. Its protein is CSVGPGEPSGTQYF.

This chain links TRBV6-1 with TRBJ2-7, with 13 bases matching TRBD2. Germline lookup yields CDR1 MNHNS and CDR2 SASEGT. The V gene end was trimmed by 1 base and the J gene end by 3 bases; junction bases not matched to a gene: 0. This CDR3 spans 15 amino acids. CDR3 sequence reads: CASSEGTSGSYEQYF. In DNA form, the CDR3 reads TGTGCCAGCAGTGAAGGGACTAGCGGGAGCTACGAGCAGTACTTC.